These 13 T cell receptor beta chains came from one sample sequenced in a study of blood T cell repertoires in COVID-19. The method was immunoSEQ multiplex PCR; TCRdb's version includes in-frame clones alone and lacks a portion of them. The sample consists of 72,000 or so clones, approximately 79% of them appearing once. Sequenced: peripheral blood. All receptors derive from a man at least 80 years old with active COVID-19.

There are a few counts of this clone. In DNA, the CDR3 is TGTGCCAGCAGCAAAAGGACAGGGATAGCCAAAAACATTCAGTACTTC. Amino acid sequence: CASSKRTGIAKNIQYF. J is TRBJ2-4 and V is TRBV21-1; the table's D call TRBD1 went unverified against the DNA. TRBV21-1 is noted as a pseudogene. The CDR3 spans 16 residues.

This sequence joins TRBV14 and TRBJ1-2; possibly TRBD1 for D (5 bases). Between the trimmed V and J ends, which lost 3 bases and 5 bases, there was a span of 7 bases. This CDR3 is built from 12 residues. From germline, CDR1 is SGHDN and CDR2 FVKESK. Here the CDR3 reads CASSQQGYGYTF. The CDR3 DNA reads TGTGCCAGCAGCCAGCAGGGATATGGCTACACCTTC.

There are a few counts of this clone. The chain carries TRBV27 and TRBJ2-2; D perhaps matches TRBD1 (5 bases). The germline CDR1 and CDR2 sequences are MNHEY and SMNVEV (reference sequence). Trimming took 3 bases from V and 0 from J, leaving 26 bases between them. This CDR3 spans 21 amino acids. In DNA form, the CDR3 reads TGTGCCAGCAGTTTGCTCCGGCAGGGCAACTACTTACACCCGAACACCGGGGAGCTGTTTTTT. This translates into CASSLLRQGNYLHPNTGELFF.

The gene calls are TRBV18 and TRBJ1-6; 9 bases agree with TRBD1. CDR3 size: 16 residues. V was clipped by 5 bases and J by 7 bases; unmatched bases: 9. CDR1 and CDR2 from the germline V gene are KGHSH and LQKENI. The CDR3 loop reads CASSTGGASGNSPLHF. DNA of the CDR3: TGTGCCAGCTCAACAGGGGGCGCTTCGGGCAATTCACCCCTCCACTTT.

V usage is TRBV7-9 and J usage is TRBJ2-4, with D perhaps TRBD2 (5 bases). This CDR3 region has 14 residues. Per germline, CDR1 SEHNR and CDR2 FQNEAQ (reference sequence). V lost 5 bases, J lost 4 bases, and 12 bases lay in between. The CDR3 region is CASSASREKNIQYF. The CDR3 DNA sequence: TGTGCCAGCAGCGCGAGCCGGGAAAAAAACATTCAGTACTTC.

This clone was seen a few times. The V and J genes are TRBV7-9 and TRBJ2-1; D is ambiguous. V shed 4 bases and J shed 0 bases, with 4 bases lying between them. There are 13 residues in the CDR3. Germline V CDR1 and CDR2: SEHNR, FQNEAQ (reference sequence). The CDR3, as DNA: TGTGCCAGCAGCTGGAGCTCCTACAATGAGCAGTTCTTC. As protein: CASSWSSYNEQFF.

The chain carries TRBV11-2 and TRBJ2-5; the match to TRBD1 covers 7 bases. V shed 3 bases, J shed 5 bases, and the junction held 12 bases outside the gene matches. This CDR3 is built from 16 residues. The V gene's germline CDR1 is SGHAT and CDR2 FQNNGV. CDR3 bases: TGTGCCAGCAGCTTGCGCCGACAGGGAAGGGCCGAGACCCAGTACTTC. Protein product: CASSLRRQGRAETQYF.

The chain links TRBV7-2 to TRBJ1-6; D is perhaps TRBD1 (5 bases). In germline, CDR1 is SGHTA, CDR2 FQGNSA. CDR3 length equals 17 residues. V dropped 3 bases and J dropped 0 bases, with 12 bases sitting between them. CDR3 region: CASSLAGRSSYNSPLHF. The CDR3 nucleotides read TGTGCCAGCAGCTTGGCGGGACGGAGCTCCTATAATTCACCCCTCCACTTT.

The chain is built from TRBV7-9 and TRBJ2-7; a weak D match, TRBD2 (5 bases). The germline CDR1 and CDR2 sequences are SEHNR and FQNEAQ (reference sequence). V was clipped by 4 bases and J by 4 bases, with 14 bases between them. The CDR3 totals 14 residues. The CDR3 sequence: CASSSGLALYEQYF. The CDR3 DNA follows: TGTGCCAGCAGCTCAGGACTGGCGCTGTACGAGCAGTACTTC.

V usage is TRBV2 and J usage is TRBJ1-1, with a tentative D call TRBD1 (5 bases). The germline V gene has CDR1 SNHLY and CDR2 FYNNEI. CDR3 length: 14 amino acids. The germline V and J ends were trimmed by 6 bases and 2 bases, with 13 bases remaining between them. The CDR3 loop reads CASRGDSDNTEAFF. CDR3 nucleotide sequence: TGTGCCAGCAGGGGCGACAGTGACAACACTGAAGCTTTCTTT.

As regards this clone: At one end, the junction sequence differs from germline, possibly due to a read error. V gene TRBV7-7 combines with J gene TRBJ2-3, with 8 positions matching TRBD1. Germline loops: CDR1 SSHAT, CDR2 FNYEAQ (reference sequence). The CDR3 has 15 residues. In DNA, the CDR3 is TGTGCTAGCAGCCCGGACAGGGATATCACAGATACGCAGTATTTT. Translated, it gives CASSPDRDITDTQYF. Variable domain in full (rest from reference TRBV7-7 and TRBJ2-3): GAGVSQSPRYKVTKRGQDVTLRCDPISSHATLYWYQQALGQGPEFLTYFNYEAQPDKSGLPSDRFSAERPEGSISTLTIQRTEQRDSAMYRCASSPDRDITDTQYFGPGTRLTVL.

The chain joins TRBV27 to TRBJ1-5; maybe TRBD1 (6 bases). This CDR3 is built from 17 residues. V lost 0 bases and J 0 bases, leaving 12 bases between the germline ends. Germline CDR1 and CDR2: MNHEY and SMNVEV (reference sequence). CDR3 nucleotide sequence: TGTGCCAGCAGTTTATCGTTCGGACAGACTAGCAATCAGCCCCAGCATTTT. Encoded protein: CASSLSFGQTSNQPQHF.

There are many counts of this clone. The genes are TRBV29-1 and TRBJ2-7, with 8 bases aligning to TRBD1. Germline trimming cut 4 bases from V and 5 bases from J; bases unmatched to any gene: 4. This CDR3 region has 12 residues. Germline V CDR1 and CDR2: SQVTM, ANQGSEA. CDR3 residues: CSVGTGSNEQYF. The CDR3 DNA reads as TGCAGCGTTGGGACAGGGTCAAACGAGCAGTACTTC.